Below are 21 T cell receptor beta chains sequenced from a single sample in a study of early T cells in non-severe SARS-CoV-2 infection. TCRdb passed the 5' RACE reads through MiXCR, listing each CDR3 protein once. The sample has 35,000 to 45,000 distinct CDR3 sequences, approximately 5.1% seen once. Sequencing used whole blood, obtained at baseline. The receptors were gathered from an adult who was a healthcare worker with PCR-confirmed SARS-CoV-2 infection or an uninfected control (not recorded which).

Ten or more counts support this clonotype. The chain couples TRBV5-6 to TRBJ2-7; a possible D gene is TRBD1 (5 bases). The CDR3 consists of 12 residues. Germline CDR1 reads SGHDT; CDR2 reads YYEEEE. The CDR3 loop reads CASRWGSYEQYV. The CDR3 DNA reads TGTGCTAGCAGGTGGGGCAGCTACGAGCAGTACGTC.

This clonotype was observed at least ten times. The chain is built from TRBV7-2 and TRBJ2-7; 12 nucleotides match TRBD1. V gave up 4 bases and J gave up 7 bases; unmatched junction bases: 5. Germline V gene sequence: CDR1 SGHTA, CDR2 FQGNSA. This CDR3 has 14 residues. The chain's CDR3 is CASSWGQGAREQYV. CDR3 bases: TGTGCCAGCAGCTGGGGACAGGGGGCTCGGGAGCAGTACGTC.

This clonotype appeared many times. The gene calls are TRBV12-3 or TRBV12-4 and TRBJ2-5; 7 bases line up with TRBD2. Trimming at V came to 6 bases and at J to 4 bases, leaving 8 bases not matched to a gene. This CDR3 comprises 14 residues. CDR3 protein: CASRSYGGRETQYF. The CDR3 DNA is TGTGCCAGCAGATCATACGGCGGGAGAGAGACCCAGTACTTC.

This clonotype was counted at least ten times. The chain uses TRBV20-1 and TRBJ1-2, with D possibly matching TRBD1 (5 bases). In germline, CDR1 is DFQATT, CDR2 SNEGSKA (reference sequence). V gave up 8 bases and J gave up 4 bases, with 11 bases separating them. There are 11 residues in the CDR3. The CDR3 coding sequence is TGCAGTTGGAGGGGCGGCTATGGCTACACCTTC. It yields the protein CSWRGGYGYTF.

The V call is TRBV19, the J call TRBJ2-6; D not certain. Germline CDR1 reads LNHDA; CDR2 reads SQIVND (reference sequence). The CDR3 consists of 13 residues. V gave up 4 bases and J gave up 12 bases, with 13 bases separating them. The CDR3 reads CASSTLKGSVLTF. CDR3 bases: TGTGCCAGTAGTACCCTCAAGGGCTCCGTCCTGACTTTC.

This clonotype occurred many times. The V gene is TRBV15, the J gene TRBJ2-7, with D uncertain. CDR3 length equals 13 residues. The ends were cut back, 2 bases at V and 5 bases at J, with 10 bases in the middle. Germline CDR1 is LNHNV and CDR2 is YYDKDF (reference sequence). CDR3 sequence reads: CATSRSLLDEQYV. CDR3 nucleotide sequence: TGTGCCACCAGCAGATCCCTCCTGGACGAGCAGTACGTC.

This clonotype was recorded many times. This chain joins TRBV12-3 or TRBV12-4 and TRBJ2-2, with 7 nucleotides matching TRBD2. J lost 5 bases, V lost 6 bases, and 3 bases had no gene match. The CDR3 loop spans 13 amino acids. CDR3 DNA: TGTGCCAGCAGCTTGGGGGGGACCGGGGAGCTGTTTTTT. As protein: CASSLGGTGELFF.

This clonotype showed up many times. The chain couples TRBV10-2 to TRBJ2-7; D unclear. Germline-derived CDR1 and CDR2 are WSHSY and SAAADI. Trimming left V 5 bases short and J 3 bases short, with 8 bases between. This CDR3 spans 12 amino acids. CDR3 amino acids: CASSPAVYEQYV. CDR3 sequence (DNA): TGCGCCAGCAGTCCGGCGGTCTACGAGCAGTACGTC.

The V and J genes are TRBV18 and TRBJ2-3, with a possible D match to TRBD2 (6 bases). Trimming left V 3 bases short and J 2 bases short, with 15 bases between. The CDR3 is 16 residues long. Germline-derived CDR1 and CDR2 are KGHSH and LQKENI. The CDR3 region has the DNA TGTGCCAGCTCACCCGGTAGCGGTTTCTCCACAGATACGCAGTATTTT. As protein: CASSPGSGFSTDTQYF. Complete variable domain (other parts from reference TRBV18 and TRBJ2-3): NAGVMQNPRHLVRRRGQEARLRCSPMKGHSHVYWYRQLPEEGLKFMVYLQKENIIDESGMPKERFSAEFPKEGPSILRIQQVVRGDSAAYFCASSPGSGFSTDTQYFGPGTRLTVL.

The chain recombines TRBV6-2 or TRBV6-3 with TRBJ1-1; maybe TRBD1 (5 bases). This CDR3 spans 15 amino acids. Trimming removed 6 bases at V and 4 bases at J, with 18 bases between. Germline CDR1 MNHEY, CDR2 SVGEGT. The CDR3 DNA sequence: TGTGCCAGCAGCGAGGGACCCGGCGTTAGCACTGAAGCTTTCTTT. Translated: CASSEGPGVSTEAFF.

A few counts support this clonotype. V and J are TRBV20-1 and TRBJ2-1, with D possibly TRBD1 on 5 matching bases. The CDR3 covers 14 residues. Germline CDR1 and CDR2: DFQATT and SNEGSKA (reference sequence). V lost 3 bases to trimming and J lost 3 bases, with 12 bases between them. DNA for the CDR3: TGCAGTGCTAGGGGGCGCCTCCTCTACAATGAGCAGTTCTTC. Protein sequence: CSARGRLLYNEQFF.

This rearrangement joins TRBV6-5 to TRBJ2-1; unclear D gene. CDR1 and CDR2 from the germline V gene are MNHEY and SVGAGI. This CDR3 comprises 14 residues. The V gene lost 4 bases and the J gene lost 4 bases, with 11 bases spanning the gap. CDR3: CASSSTGYYNEQFF. The CDR3 DNA is TGTGCCAGCAGTTCCACTGGGTATTACAATGAGCAGTTCTTC.

This clonotype was recorded many times. The chain combines TRBV19 with TRBJ2-1, with D tentatively TRBD2 (6 bases). V shed 4 bases and J shed 4 bases, with 14 bases lying between them. The CDR3 loop spans 15 amino acids. Germline CDR1 LNHDA, CDR2 SQIVND (reference sequence). In DNA form, the CDR3 reads TGTGCCAGTAGTACATCCGGGACTGGATACAATGAGCAGTTCTTC. This sequence encodes CASSTSGTGYNEQFF.

This clonotype has ten or more counts. The J gene is TRBJ2-1, the V gene TRBV6-6; 7 nucleotides line up with TRBD1. From germline, CDR1 is MNHNY and CDR2 SVGAGI (reference sequence). V shed 3 bases and J 5 bases; nucleotides not matched to a gene: 7. This CDR3 is built from 15 residues. The CDR3 loop reads CASSYRGQRHNEQFF. The CDR3 bases are TGTGCCAGCAGTTATAGGGGACAGAGACACAATGAGCAGTTCTTC.

This clonotype was recorded at least ten times. The J gene is TRBJ2-5, the V gene TRBV5-1, with D perhaps matching TRBD2 (5 bases). This CDR3 has 17 residues. V lost 0 bases and J lost 5, with 20 bases in between. Per germline, CDR1 SGHRS and CDR2 YFSETQ. Written as DNA, the CDR3 is TGCGCCAGCAGCTTGGCGAAGGTTCGGGATCCGGGGGAGACCCAGTACTTC. This gives the protein CASSLAKVRDPGETQYF.

This clonotype was counted ten times or more. The chain couples TRBV12-3 or TRBV12-4 to TRBJ2-5, with 7 bases lining up with TRBD2. The CDR3 is made up of 14 amino acids. J lost 5 bases, V lost 1 base, and 4 bases had no gene match. CDR3 nucleotides: TGTGCCAGCAGTTTAGTCGCGGGAGCGGAGACCCAGTACTTC. Translated, it gives CASSLVAGAETQYF.

This clonotype came up many times. V usage is TRBV7-7 and J usage is TRBJ1-1; no firm D call. Germline assignment: CDR1 SSHAT and CDR2 FNYEAQ (reference sequence). The CDR3 has 13 residues. The V gene lost 5 bases and the J gene lost 1 base, with 8 bases spanning the gap. The CDR3, as DNA: TGTGCCAGCAGCCCGTCGACGAACACTGAAGCTTTCTTT. This sequence encodes CASSPSTNTEAFF. Full variable domain (remainder filled in from reference TRBV7-7 and TRBJ1-1): GAGVSQSPRYKVTKRGQDVTLRCDPISSHATLYWYQQALGQGPEFLTYFNYEAQPDKSGLPSDRFSAERPEGSISTLTIQRTEQRDSAMYRCASSPSTNTEAFFGQGTRLTVV.

This clonotype was found many times. The gene calls are TRBV6-4 and TRBJ1-2; TRBD1 might be the D (6 bases). Trimming removed 2 bases at V and 2 bases at J, with 6 bases between. Per the germline V gene, CDR1 is MRHNA and CDR2 is SNTAGT. The length of the CDR3 is 13 residues. The CDR3 DNA is TGTGCCAGCAGTGACCAGGGGAACTATGGCTACACCTTC. It codes for CASSDQGNYGYTF.

This clonotype was detected many times. The V gene is TRBV6-1, the J gene TRBJ1-1; tentative D call: TRBD1 (6 bases). Trimming removed 6 bases from V and 0 bases from J, with 17 bases in between. The CDR3 has 16 residues. Looked up from germline, CDR1 is MNHNS and CDR2 is SASEGT. The CDR3 sequence is CASSPRWDTLNTEAFF. The CDR3 DNA follows: TGTGCCAGCAGCCCACGGTGGGACACTTTGAACACTGAAGCTTTCTTT.

This clonotype was seen at least ten times. CDR3 loop: CASSEQRASGRNEQFF. CDR3 sequence (DNA): TGTGCCAGCAGCGAACAAAGGGCTAGCGGAAGGAATGAGCAGTTCTTC. The chain couples TRBV7-2 to TRBJ2-1; 7 bases are shared with TRBD2. The J segment lost 7 bases and the V segment lost 5 bases, leaving 14 bases of the junction unmatched. The CDR3 consists of 16 residues. CDR1 and CDR2 from the germline V gene are SGHTA and FQGNSA.

This clonotype was observed a single time. This chain joins TRBV5-1 and TRBJ2-1; D remains unclear. V lost 5 bases to trimming and J lost 8 bases, with 17 bases between them. This CDR3 region has 14 residues. The germline V gene encodes CDR1 SGHRS and CDR2 YFSETQ. The CDR3 here is CASRRRLEKDEQFF. The CDR3 region has the DNA TGCGCCAGCAGGCGGAGACTGGAAAAAGATGAGCAGTTCTTC.